The 26 T cell receptor beta chains reported below all come from one sample, sequenced in a study of blood T cell repertoires in COVID-19. Sequencing used immunoSEQ multiplex PCR; TCRdb keeps in-frame clones, though not all of them. The sample records 140,000 to 150,000 clones, 84% being singletons. Sequenced material: peripheral blood. Receptors originate from a human donor in a cohort sampled during active COVID-19.

This clone came up a few times. This rearrangement joins TRBV7-9 to TRBJ1-3, with D possibly being TRBD1 (6 bases). The CDR3 loop spans 18 amino acids. Between the trimmed V and J ends, which lost 2 bases and 3 bases, there was a span of 20 bases. The V gene's germline CDR1 is SEHNR and CDR2 FQNEAQ (reference sequence). The CDR3 coding sequence is TGTGCCAGCAGCTTAACAGTGCTGGCAGGGGTCGGTGGAAACACCATATATTTT. This translates into CASSLTVLAGVGGNTIYF.

The V call is TRBV5-6, the J call TRBJ2-1; perhaps TRBD2 as D (6 bases). The CDR3 spans 13 residues. Trimming stripped 2 bases from V and 12 bases from J, with 15 bases between. The germline V gene encodes CDR1 SGHDT and CDR2 YYEEEE. In DNA, the CDR3 is TGTGCCAGCAGCTTCGGGGGTATAGAACGGCAGTTCTTC. Protein product: CASSFGGIERQFF.

This clone was detected many times. The chain couples TRBV4-2 to TRBJ2-1, with 9 bases lining up with TRBD2. The CDR3 spans 15 residues. With V trimmed by 0 bases and J by 6 bases, 3 bases remained unmatched. Germline CDR1 reads LGHNA; CDR2 reads YNFKEQ. The CDR3 loop reads CASSQDAGGPNEQFF. The CDR3 DNA follows: TGTGCCAGCAGCCAAGATGCGGGGGGGCCCAATGAGCAGTTCTTC.

The chain carries TRBV6-5 and TRBJ1-6; TRBD1 matches at 7 bases. This CDR3 has 13 amino acids. The junction had 5 bases not matched to a gene; V was cut back by 11 bases and J by 4 bases. Germline V gene data show CDR1 as MNHEY and CDR2 as SVGAGI. In DNA, the CDR3 is TGTGCCTCCACAGGGGTTTATAATTCACCCCTCCACTTT. Encoded protein: CASTGVYNSPLHF.

The CDR3 DNA is TGTGCCAGCAGCCTTGCCGGGACAGGGAGGTCAACTAATGAAAAACTGTTTTTT. Protein: CASSLAGTGRSTNEKLFF. The V gene is TRBV7-9, the J gene TRBJ1-4; 9 bases match TRBD1. Trimming took 5 bases from V and 0 from J; bases not matched to a gene: 10. This CDR3 is 18 amino acids long. Germline-derived CDR1 and CDR2 are SEHNR and FQNEAQ (reference sequence).

The genes are TRBV6-5 and TRBJ1-1, with a tentative D call TRBD1 (6 bases). The germline V gene encodes CDR1 MNHEY and CDR2 SVGAGI. The CDR3 has 15 residues. V shed 2 bases and J shed 7 bases, with 17 bases lying between them. The CDR3 sequence: CASSYPIRTVDEAFF. The CDR3 nucleotides read TGTGCCAGCAGTTACCCGATTAGGACAGTGGATGAAGCTTTCTTT.

The J gene is TRBJ1-2, the V gene TRBV6-5; no clear D gene. CDR3 length: 14 residues. Trimming stripped 8 bases from V and 4 bases from J, with 17 bases between. The germline V gene encodes CDR1 MNHEY and CDR2 SVGAGI. The CDR3 sequence: CASAQEAFVYGYTF. CDR3 nucleotides: TGTGCCAGCGCGCAGGAGGCTTTTGTCTATGGCTACACCTTC.

This clone was found many times. This rearrangement joins TRBV28 to TRBJ2-3; D possibly corresponds to TRBD2 (6 bases). The germline V gene has CDR1 MDHEN and CDR2 SYDVKM. This CDR3 is 11 amino acids long. The V and J ends lost 8 bases and 11 bases respectively, with 14 bases between them. CDR3 loop: CASGLGGKQYF. The DNA of the CDR3 is TGTGCCAGCGGCTTGGGGGGAAAGCAGTATTTT.

V gene TRBV9 combines with J gene TRBJ2-3; possible D gene TRBD2, 5 bases. From germline, CDR1 is SGDLS and CDR2 YYNGEE. This CDR3 contains 14 residues. Trimming took off 3 bases at V and 1 base at J, with 9 bases between the two ends. The chain's CDR3 is CASSAPGGTDTQYF. The CDR3 DNA reads as TGTGCCAGCAGCGCACCCGGGGGCACAGATACGCAGTATTTT.

The chain joins TRBV19 to TRBJ1-1, with a possible D match to TRBD1 (6 bases). Germline values: CDR1 LNHDA, CDR2 SQIVND (reference sequence). The ends were cut back, 6 bases at V and 3 bases at J, with 17 bases in the middle. The length of the CDR3 is 15 residues. The CDR3, as DNA: TGTGCCAGTAGCGACACACAGGGAGCGGACACTGAAGCTTTCTTT. Amino acids: CASSDTQGADTEAFF.

CDR3 DNA: TGTGCCAGCAGAGGCTCGGGCGAGCAGTACTTC. Its translation is CASRGSGEQYF. The rearrangement joins TRBV6-5 to TRBJ2-7; D not certain. The germline V gene encodes CDR1 MNHEY and CDR2 SVGAGI. The CDR3 runs 11 residues. Trimming removed 6 bases at V and 6 bases at J, with 9 bases between.

This clone was seen a single time. The chain combines TRBV7-6 with TRBJ2-2, with 8 bases matching TRBD2. The CDR3 is 16 amino acids. Germline assignment: CDR1 SGHVS and CDR2 FNYEAQ. With V trimmed by 2 bases and J by 2 bases, 4 bases remained unmatched. CDR3 sequence reads: CASSLMSGSNTGELFF. In DNA form, the CDR3 reads TGTGCCAGCAGCTTAATGAGCGGGAGTAACACCGGGGAGCTGTTTTTT.

The chain combines TRBV30 with TRBJ1-2; D is ambiguous. The V gene lost 8 bases and the J gene lost 2 bases, with 15 bases spanning the gap. Per germline, CDR1 GTSNPN and CDR2 SVGIG (reference sequence). The CDR3 length is 13 residues. CDR3 sequence: CARAWAANYGYTF. The CDR3 DNA is TGTGCCCGGGCTTGGGCTGCAAACTATGGCTACACCTTC.

V gene TRBV19 combines with J gene TRBJ2-7; TRBD1 matches at 8 bases. V trimming: 2 bases; J trimming: 1 base; junction bases outside the gene matches: 10. The CDR3 spans 17 residues. Germline V gene data show CDR1 as LNHDA and CDR2 as SQIVND (reference sequence). Here the CDR3 reads CASSINTGTGLSYEQYF. Written as DNA, the CDR3 is TGTGCCAGTAGTATAAATACCGGGACAGGCCTGTCCTACGAGCAGTACTTC.

This clone was observed once. The rearrangement links TRBV27 to TRBJ2-5, with TRBD2 identical over 10 bases. The CDR3 has 18 amino acids. Germline lookup yields CDR1 MNHEY and CDR2 SMNVEV (reference sequence). V was pared by 7 bases and J by 1 base, with 15 bases of the junction left unmatched. CDR3 sequence reads: CASTAFAVSGGPQETQYF. CDR3 nucleotides: TGTGCCAGCACGGCCTTCGCGGTTAGCGGGGGGCCCCAAGAGACCCAGTACTTC.

J is TRBJ1-4 and V is TRBV28, with a weak D call TRBD1 (5 bases). CDR1 is MDHEN, CDR2 SYDVKM, per germline. V dropped 3 bases and J dropped 8 bases, with 13 bases sitting between them. The CDR3 is 14 residues long. The CDR3 protein is CASSFLNKGEKLFF. Here the CDR3 DNA reads TGTGCCAGCAGTTTCCTCAATAAGGGGGAAAAACTGTTTTTT.

V and J are TRBV5-1 and TRBJ2-2; D not certain. The ends were cut back, 0 bases at V and 0 bases at J, with 9 bases in the middle. Germline loops: CDR1 SGHRS, CDR2 YFSETQ. There are 16 residues in the CDR3. CDR3 DNA: TGCGCCAGCAGCTTGGCGCAGTTCGCGAACACCGGGGAGCTGTTTTTT. Amino acid sequence: CASSLAQFANTGELFF.

The genes are TRBV30 and TRBJ2-7, with a weak D call TRBD2 (6 bases). The CDR3 has 13 residues. Germline CDR1 is GTSNPN and CDR2 is SVGIG (reference sequence). V was cut by 7 bases and J by 0 bases, with 13 bases left in between. The CDR3 loop is CAYRRGSSYEQYF. The CDR3 DNA reads as TGTGCCTACCGTCGGGGGAGCTCCTACGAGCAGTACTTC. Together with reference TRBV30 and TRBJ2-7, the CDR3 gives the full variable domain: SQTIHQWPATLVQPVGSPLSLECTVEGTSNPNLYWYRQAAGRGLQLLFYSVGIGQISSEVPQNLSASRPQDRQFILSSKKLLLSDSGFYLCAYRRGSSYEQYFGPGTRLTVT.

The rearrangement uses TRBV7-2 and TRBJ1-5; weak D call: TRBD1 (5 bases). Germline V lookup: CDR1 SGHTA, CDR2 FQGNSA. The ends were cut back, 5 bases at V and 0 bases at J, with 14 bases in the middle. The CDR3 totals 16 residues. CDR3 coding DNA: TGTGCCAGCAGCCCTGGGGGGAAAAATAGCAATCAGCCCCAGCATTTT. The encoded protein is CASSPGGKNSNQPQHF.

This clone was seen only a few times. The chain couples TRBV7-2 to TRBJ1-1, with no clear D. The length of the CDR3 is 15 residues. Germline CDR1 SGHTA, CDR2 FQGNSA. The V gene lost 2 bases and the J gene lost 2 bases, with 12 bases spanning the gap. In nucleotides, the CDR3 is TGTGCCAGCAGCTTACAGCAGACTATAAACACTGAAGCTTTCTTT. It specifies CASSLQQTINTEAFF.

The CDR3 DNA reads as TGTGCCAGCAAGTCCGGGACAGGGGTATCACCCCTCCACTTT. It codes for CASKSGTGVSPLHF. The gene calls are TRBV27 and TRBJ1-6; TRBD1 aligns across 10 bases. The V and J ends lost 7 bases and 10 bases, in that order; junction bases with no gene match: 7. Germline V gene lookup returns CDR1 MNHEY and CDR2 SMNVEV (reference sequence). This CDR3 comprises 14 residues.

The CDR3 spells CAWSVLALSETQYF. CDR3 DNA: TGTGCCTGGAGTGTATTAGCGTTGTCGGAGACCCAGTACTTC. The genes are TRBV30 and TRBJ2-5, with D maybe TRBD2 (5 bases). Germline lookup yields CDR1 GTSNPN and CDR2 SVGIG (reference sequence). The CDR3 is 14 amino acids. Trimming shortened V by 0 bases and J by 5 bases, and 13 bases separated the two germline ends.

This clone has a handful of counts. The chain couples TRBV4-2 to TRBJ1-3, with D perhaps matching TRBD1 (6 bases). In germline, CDR1 is LGHNA, CDR2 YNFKEQ. Between the trimmed V and J ends, which lost 1 base and 4 bases, there was a span of 14 bases. The CDR3 contains 16 residues. CDR3 DNA: TGTGCCAGCAGCCAAGGGGTGAAGGGGGACGGAAACACCATATATTTT. This encodes CASSQGVKGDGNTIYF.

This clone was found a few times. CDR3 nucleotide sequence: TGCGCCAGCAGCTTGGGACAGGTTACCTACGAGCAGTACTTC. Translated: CASSLGQVTYEQYF. The rearrangement uses TRBV5-1 and TRBJ2-7; D is perhaps TRBD1 (6 bases). This CDR3 region has 14 residues. Germline-derived CDR1 and CDR2 are SGHRS and YFSETQ. Trimming cost V 0 bases and J 2 bases, with 9 bases left between them.

V and J are TRBV12-3 or TRBV12-4 and TRBJ1-4, with D hard to call. This CDR3 is built from 13 residues. Between the trimmed V and J ends, which lost 8 bases and 7 bases, there was a span of 14 bases. The CDR3 DNA reads as TGTGCCAGCCGAATGTCGGGTATTGAAAAACTGTTTTTT. It is translated as CASRMSGIEKLFF.

This clone occurred once. The rearrangement joins TRBV19 to TRBJ2-3; TRBD1 aligns across 7 bases. V trimming: 6 bases; J trimming: 4 bases; junction bases outside the gene matches: 4. The germline V gene encodes CDR1 LNHDA and CDR2 SQIVND (reference sequence). CDR3 size: 13 residues. CDR3: CASRATGADTQYF. CDR3 coding DNA: TGTGCCAGTAGGGCCACAGGGGCAGATACGCAGTATTTT.